These 7 T cell receptor beta chains were sequenced from one sample in a study of T cells in Graves' hyperthyroidism and ophthalmopathy. RNA transcripts were the template for amplifying TCR beta CDR3 regions. Initially, a first-round RT-PCR of the TCR CDR3 employed the HTBI primer set. TCRdb reanalysed the multiplex PCR reads using MiXCR and keeps one entry per CDR3 protein. Of some 740,000 distinct CDR3 sequences in the sample, approximately 14% were seen once. What was sequenced was blood. These receptors were taken from a woman aged 18-35 years with Graves' hyperthyroidism.

Only a few counts were recorded for this clonotype. This chain joins TRBV24-1 and TRBJ2-2; 8 bases fit TRBD1. Germline V gene sequence: CDR1 KGHDR, CDR2 SFDVKD. The CDR3 has 16 residues. The trim removed 4 bases at V and 5 bases at J, leaving 8 bases unmatched. The CDR3 DNA reads TGTGCCACCAGTGACCCCAGGACAGGGCGGACCGGGGAGCTGTTTTTT. The encoded protein is CATSDPRTGRTGELFF.

The V gene is TRBV19, the J gene TRBJ2-1; the D is unclear. Looked up from germline, CDR1 is LNHDA and CDR2 is SQIVND (reference sequence). V was trimmed by 5 bases and J by 6 bases, leaving 29 bases between them. The CDR3 contains 19 residues. CDR3 nucleotide sequence: TGTGCCAGTAGTTCGATCTTGTTGGTAGGGCCCCCTACTCCCAATGAGCAGTTCTTC. Residues: CASSSILLVGPPTPNEQFF.

The chain employs TRBV28 and TRBJ2-7; TRBD1 might be the D (6 bases). This CDR3 contains 14 residues. Germline V lookup: CDR1 MDHEN, CDR2 SYDVKM. V was pared by 1 base and J by 3 bases, with 10 bases between. The CDR3 DNA is TGTGCCAGCAGTTTATTGCGGACAGACTACGAGCAGTACTTC. This codes for CASSLLRTDYEQYF. The entire variable domain, with the rest obtained from reference TRBV28 and TRBJ2-7, is as follows: DVKVTQSSRYLVKRTGEKVFLECVQDMDHENMFWYRQDPGLGLRLIYFSYDVKMKEKGDIPEGYSVSREKKERFSLILESASTNQTSMYLCASSLLRTDYEQYFGPGTRLTVT.

This clonotype was found a few times. The chain joins TRBV4-3 to TRBJ1-6, with unresolved D. Germline CDR1 reads LGHNA; CDR2 reads YSLEER. V was pared by 0 bases and J by 4 bases, with 7 bases between. This CDR3 contains 15 residues. The CDR3 nucleotides are TGCGCCAGCAGCCAAGACTCGGGGTATAATTCACCCCTCCACTTT. It yields the protein CASSQDSGYNSPLHF.

This clonotype was detected ten times or more. The chain is built from TRBV20-1 and TRBJ2-1; 11 nucleotides match TRBD2. Trimming at V came to 3 bases and at J to 9 bases, leaving 10 bases not matched to a gene. The germline V gene has CDR1 DFQATT and CDR2 SNEGSKA (reference sequence). CDR3 length: 15 amino acids. The CDR3 region is CSASLGLAGGSEQFF. The CDR3 DNA reads as TGCAGTGCTAGCCTCGGGCTAGCGGGAGGTTCTGAGCAGTTCTTC.

This chain joins TRBV14 and TRBJ2-5; 8 nucleotides agree with TRBD2. This CDR3 has 15 amino acids. Germline trimming cut 3 bases from V and 5 bases from J; bases unmatched to any gene: 8. Germline CDR1 SGHDN, CDR2 FVKESK. CDR3 region: CASSQGAGGLETQYF. The CDR3 region has the DNA TGTGCCAGCAGCCAGGGCGCGGGAGGATTGGAGACCCAGTACTTC.

This chain joins TRBV7-2 and TRBJ2-5; a weak D match, TRBD2 (5 bases). Germline V gene lookup returns CDR1 SGHTA and CDR2 FQGNSA. V was cut by 5 bases and J by 1 base, with 11 bases left in between. The CDR3 consists of 14 residues. This CDR3 reads CASSPFRGQETQYF. The CDR3 nucleotides read TGTGCCAGCAGCCCCTTCCGGGGCCAAGAGACCCAGTACTTC.